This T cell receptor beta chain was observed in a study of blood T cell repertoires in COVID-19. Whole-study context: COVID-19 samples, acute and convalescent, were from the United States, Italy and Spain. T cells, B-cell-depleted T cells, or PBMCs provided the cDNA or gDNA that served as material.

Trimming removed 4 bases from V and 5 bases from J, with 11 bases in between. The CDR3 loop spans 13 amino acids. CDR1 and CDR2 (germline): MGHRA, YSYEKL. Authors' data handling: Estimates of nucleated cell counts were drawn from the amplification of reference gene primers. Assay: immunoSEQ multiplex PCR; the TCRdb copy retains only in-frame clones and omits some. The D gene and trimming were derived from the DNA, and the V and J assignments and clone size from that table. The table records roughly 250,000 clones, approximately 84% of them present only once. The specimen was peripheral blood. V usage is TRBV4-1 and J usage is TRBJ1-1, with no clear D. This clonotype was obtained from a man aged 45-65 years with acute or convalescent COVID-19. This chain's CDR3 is CASSPMRGTEAFF. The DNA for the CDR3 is TGCGCCAGCAGCCCGATGAGAGGGACTGAAGCTTTCTTT.